These 17 T cell receptor beta chains originate from one sample sequenced in a study. TCRdb itself ran the 5' RACE reads through MiXCR, one entry per CDR3 protein. The sample lists 55,000 to 70,000 distinct CDR3 sequences, 25% to 35% occurring once. Sequencing was done on a sample of tumor-infiltrating memory CD4+ T cells sorted from the breast tumor. The subset here: memory CD4+ T cells, CD4+CD45RO+CD25-. The origin of the receptors is a female donor with breast cancer.

This clonotype showed up just a few times. The rearrangement links TRBV6-6 to TRBJ2-1, with TRBD2 matching 14 bases. CDR1 MNHNY and CDR2 SVGAGI come from the germline V gene (reference sequence). Trimming at V came to 6 bases and at J to 9 bases, leaving 13 bases not matched to a gene. The CDR3 totals 17 residues. The CDR3 region is CASRLTTGLAGGSEQFF. Here the CDR3 DNA reads TGTGCCAGCAGACTTACGACAGGACTAGCGGGAGGTAGTGAGCAGTTCTTC.

This clonotype was seen repeatedly, ten times or more. The chain joins TRBV9 to TRBJ1-1; D is uncertain. The CDR3 runs 15 residues. Germline values: CDR1 SGDLS, CDR2 YYNGEE. Trimming cost V 0 bases and J 1 base, with 10 bases left between them. The CDR3 spells CASSVGPRQNTEAFF. CDR3 in DNA: TGTGCCAGCAGCGTAGGACCTCGGCAGAACACTGAAGCTTTCTTT. Combining the CDR3 with reference TRBV9 and TRBJ1-1 gives the whole variable domain DSGVTQTPKHLITATGQRVTLRCSPRSGDLSVYWYQQSLDQGLQFLIQYYNGEERAKGNILERFSAQQFPDLHSELNLSSLELGDSALYFCASSVGPRQNTEAFFGQGTRLTVV.

The chain links TRBV11-2 to TRBJ2-2; possibly TRBD1 or TRBD2 for D (5 bases each). Germline V gene sequence: CDR1 SGHAT, CDR2 FQNNGV. Trimming took 1 base from V and 1 from J, leaving 13 bases between them. This CDR3 is built from 17 residues. The CDR3 region is CASSLVLGVGNTGELFF. The CDR3 coding sequence is TGTGCCAGCAGCTTAGTCTTGGGGGTCGGGAACACCGGGGAGCTGTTTTTT.

This clonotype has a handful of counts. The chain carries TRBV5-4 and TRBJ2-2, with 8 bases aligning to TRBD1. V shed 1 base, J shed 1 base, and the junction held 6 bases outside the gene matches. The V gene's germline CDR1 is SGHNT and CDR2 YYREEE (reference sequence). The CDR3 runs to 17 residues. The CDR3 nucleotides read TGTGCCAGCAGCTTGCGATCGGGGACAGGGAACACCGGGGAGCTGTTTTTT. This encodes CASSLRSGTGNTGELFF. Together with reference TRBV5-4 and TRBJ2-2, the CDR3 gives the full variable domain: ETGVTQSPTHLIKTRGQQVTLRCSSQSGHNTVSWYQQALGQGPQFIFQYYREEENGRGNFPPRFSGLQFPNYSSELNVNALELDDSALYLCASSLRSGTGNTGELFFGEGSRLTVL.

The chain joins TRBV5-1 to TRBJ2-1, with D perhaps TRBD1 (6 bases). The CDR3 runs 15 residues. Looked up from germline, CDR1 is SGHRS and CDR2 is YFSETQ. Trimming left V 5 bases short and J 1 base short, with 13 bases between. Here the CDR3 DNA reads TGCGCCAGCAGACTGGACAGAAATTCCTACAATGAGCAGTTCTTC. Its translation: CASRLDRNSYNEQFF.

This sequence joins TRBV20-1 and TRBJ2-3; D not certain. This CDR3 is built from 15 residues. The germline CDR1 and CDR2 sequences are DFQATT and SNEGSKA (reference sequence). V was pared by 0 bases and J by 0 bases, with 10 bases between. For the CDR3, the DNA is TGCAGTGCTAGAGATTCACATTCTAGCACAGATACGCAGTATTTT. This sequence encodes CSARDSHSSTDTQYF.

The rearrangement links TRBV24-1 to TRBJ2-3; D uncertain. The V and J ends lost 2 bases and 2 bases respectively, with 4 bases between them. Germline lookup yields CDR1 KGHDR and CDR2 SFDVKD. The CDR3 contains 13 residues. CDR3 nucleotide sequence: TGTGCCACCAGTGATTCTCTCACAGATACGCAGTATTTT. As protein: CATSDSLTDTQYF.

This clonotype was seen a few times. The genes are TRBV2 and TRBJ2-3, with a possible D match to TRBD1 (5 bases). Germline V lookup: CDR1 SNHLY, CDR2 FYNNEI. This CDR3 comprises 13 residues. Trimming took off 6 bases at V and 5 bases at J, with 12 bases between the two ends. The DNA of the CDR3 is TGTGCCAGCAGAAGGCAGGGTGGAGATACGCAGTATTTT. Encoded protein: CASRRQGGDTQYF. The entire variable domain, with the rest obtained from reference TRBV2 and TRBJ2-3, is as follows: EPEVTQTPSHQVTQMGQEVILRCVPISNHLYFYWYRQILGQKVEFLVSFYNNEISEKSEIFDDQFSVERPDGSNFTLKIRSTKLEDSAMYFCASRRQGGDTQYFGPGTRLTVL.

This clonotype has a handful of counts. The chain carries TRBV12-3 or TRBV12-4 and TRBJ1-1, with a tentative D call TRBD1 (6 bases). The V gene lost 4 bases and the J gene lost 1 base, with 13 bases spanning the gap. The CDR3 loop spans 15 amino acids. CDR3 region: CASSSSETGNTEAFF. The CDR3 region has the DNA TGTGCCAGCAGTTCCTCCGAGACAGGGAACACTGAAGCTTTCTTT.

The chain links TRBV20-1 to TRBJ1-4; possibly TRBD1 for D (5 bases). Between the trimmed V and J ends, which lost 5 bases and 5 bases, there was a span of 12 bases. CDR1 and CDR2 from the germline V gene are DFQATT and SNEGSKA (reference sequence). This CDR3 has 13 amino acids. In DNA form, the CDR3 reads TGCAGTGCTGGGCGGGACGGGAATGAAAAACTGTTTTTT. Encoded protein: CSAGRDGNEKLFF.

The chain has TRBV5-1 and TRBJ2-5, with 12 bases lining up with TRBD1. The CDR3 consists of 15 residues. Germline V gene data show CDR1 as SGHRS and CDR2 as YFSETQ. V dropped 4 bases and J dropped 4; count of bases not matched to a gene: 5. CDR3 coding DNA: TGCGCCAGCAGCCCCGGGACAGGGGGCTCAGAGACCCAGTACTTC. This translates into CASSPGTGGSETQYF.

This clonotype was observed at least ten times. This rearrangement joins TRBV20-1 to TRBJ1-1, with 10 bases matching TRBD1. V gave up 3 bases and J gave up 7 bases; unmatched junction bases: 8. Per germline, CDR1 DFQATT and CDR2 SNEGSKA (reference sequence). The CDR3 is 14 residues long. DNA of the CDR3: TGCAGTGCTAGGTCGACAGGGGGCCACAATGAAGCTTTCTTT. Encoded protein: CSARSTGGHNEAFF.

This chain joins TRBV5-1 and TRBJ2-7; 8 positions match TRBD2. The CDR3 is 17 residues long. With V trimmed by 0 bases and J by 6 bases, 14 bases remained unmatched. Germline-derived CDR1 and CDR2 are SGHRS and YFSETQ. CDR3 DNA sequence: TGCGCCAGCAGCTTGGGGGCCGCTAGCGGGTGGGGGGCCGAGCAGTACTTC. Residues: CASSLGAASGWGAEQYF. The complete variable domain, with remaining parts taken from reference TRBV5-1 and TRBJ2-7, reads KAGVTQTPRYLIKTRGQQVTLSCSPISGHRSVSWYQQTPGQGLQFLFEYFSETQRNKGNFPGRFSGRQFSNSRSEMNVSTLELGDSALYLCASSLGAASGWGAEQYFGPGTRLTVT.

This clonotype was counted a few times. The chain recombines TRBV7-9 with TRBJ2-1; either TRBD1 or TRBD2 may fit D (9 bases each). This CDR3 has 19 residues. CDR1 is SEHNR and CDR2 is FQNEAQ in the germline V gene (reference sequence). Trimming took off 8 bases at V and 10 bases at J, with 36 bases between the two ends. The CDR3, as DNA: TGTGCCAGCGGTCAGCCGGGACAGGGTTGGCTAGCGGGATCAGGCGAGCAGTTCTTC. Its translation is CASGQPGQGWLAGSGEQFF.

This clonotype has just a few counts. The CDR3 does not end in the conserved phenylalanine or tryptophan, so this is likely a read error. This chain uses TRBV25-1 with TRBJ1-1; TRBD1 matches 7 bases. Looked up from germline, CDR1 is MGHDK and CDR2 is SYGVNS. This CDR3 spans 14 amino acids. CDR3 in amino acids: CVSKPGQMNTEAFL. CDR3 bases: TGTGTCAGCAAACCGGGACAGATGAACACTGAAGCTTTCCTT.

With respect to this clonotype: Possible read error: a much larger clone is one base away. The rearrangement joins TRBV11-2 to TRBJ2-1; D unresolved. Looked up from germline, CDR1 is SGHAT and CDR2 is FQNNGV. This CDR3 spans 12 amino acids. The V end was cut by 8 bases, the J end by 9 bases, with 14 bases between. CDR3: CASGVSRVEQFF. CDR3 coding DNA: TGTGCCAGCGGCGTGAGTCGTGTTGAGCAGTTCTTC.

The J gene is TRBJ1-2, the V gene TRBV5-6; D not resolved. V was clipped by 3 bases and J by 6 bases, with 15 bases between them. The germline CDR1 and CDR2 sequences are SGHDT and YYEEEE. CDR3 length: 14 amino acids. CDR3 nucleotides: TGTGCCAGCAGCTACTGGGAGCGGGAACATGGCTACACCTTC. Encoded protein: CASSYWEREHGYTF.